This TCR beta chain came from a study of long-term antiretroviral therapy in people with HIV. Germline lookup yields CDR1 SGHVS and CDR2 FQNEAQ. The CDR3 loop spans 14 amino acids. The V gene lost 4 bases and the J gene lost 2 bases, with 11 bases spanning the gap. In the case of this clone: The antigen is not known.

Researchers ran immunoSEQ v3.0 at survey level. The protocol was immunoSEQ multiplex PCR, while the TCRdb copy is restricted to in-frame clones and leaves out a portion. The table lists roughly 28,000 clones, more than 85% of them singletons. General observations from the study: Pre-ART expanded TRB clones stayed dominant throughout, though often decreasing after ART.

The material was unsorted PBMCs, obtained 6.2 years after starting antiretroviral therapy. The rearrangement joins TRBV7-8 to TRBJ1-2, with D possibly TRBD1 on 5 matching bases. This clonotype originated in a middle-aged man with HIV. The CDR3 loop reads CASSSGAGNYGYTF. The CDR3 DNA reads as TGTGCCAGCAGCTCCGGAGCAGGGAACTATGGCTACACCTTC.